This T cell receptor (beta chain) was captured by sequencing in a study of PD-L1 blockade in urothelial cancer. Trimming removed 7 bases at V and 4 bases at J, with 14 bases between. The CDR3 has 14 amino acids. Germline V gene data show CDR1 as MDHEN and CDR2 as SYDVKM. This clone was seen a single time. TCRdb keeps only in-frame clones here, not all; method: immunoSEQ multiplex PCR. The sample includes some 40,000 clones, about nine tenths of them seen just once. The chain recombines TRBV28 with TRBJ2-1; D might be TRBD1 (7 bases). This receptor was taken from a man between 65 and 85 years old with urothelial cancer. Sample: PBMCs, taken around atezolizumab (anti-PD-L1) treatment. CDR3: CASISGGSYNEQFF. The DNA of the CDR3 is TGTGCCAGCATATCAGGGGGGTCGTACAATGAGCAGTTCTTC.